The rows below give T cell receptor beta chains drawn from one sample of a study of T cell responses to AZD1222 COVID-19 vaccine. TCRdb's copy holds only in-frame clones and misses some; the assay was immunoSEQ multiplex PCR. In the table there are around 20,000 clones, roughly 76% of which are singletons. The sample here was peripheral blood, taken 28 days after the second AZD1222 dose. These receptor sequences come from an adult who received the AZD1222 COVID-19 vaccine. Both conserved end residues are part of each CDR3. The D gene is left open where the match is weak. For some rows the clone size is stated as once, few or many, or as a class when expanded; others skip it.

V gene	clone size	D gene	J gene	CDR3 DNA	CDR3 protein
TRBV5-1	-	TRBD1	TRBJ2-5	TGCGCCAGCAGCCGCGGACAGGGTCAAGAGACCCAGTACTTC	CASSRGQGQETQYF
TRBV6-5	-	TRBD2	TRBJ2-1	TGTGCCAGCAGCCTCAGCGGGAGTAGTTACAATGAGCAGTTCTTC	CASSLSGSSYNEQFF
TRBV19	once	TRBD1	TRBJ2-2	TGTGCCAGTAGTCTCCGGGACAGCACGAACACCGGGGAGCTGTTTTTT	CASSLRDSTNTGELFF
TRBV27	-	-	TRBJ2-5	TGTGCCAGCGGCTACCGGGGGGCCCCCCAAGAGACCCAGTACTTC	CASGYRGAPQETQYF
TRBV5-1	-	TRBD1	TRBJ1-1	TGCGCCAGCAGCGTTTCCCAGGGGGCCCCTGAAGCTTTCTTT	CASSVSQGAPEAFF
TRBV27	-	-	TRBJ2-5	-	CASSLFWRETQYF
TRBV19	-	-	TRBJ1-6	TGTGCCAGTAGCCTAATCGGCGGGGATTCACCCCTCCACTTT	CASSLIGGDSPLHF
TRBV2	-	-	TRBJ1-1	TGTGCCAGCAGTGAAGCGCAGGACACTGAAGCTTTCTTT	CASSEAQDTEAFF
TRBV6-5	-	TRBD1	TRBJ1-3	TGTGCCAGCAGTCCGGACAGGGCCTCTGGAAACACCATATATTTT	CASSPDRASGNTIYF
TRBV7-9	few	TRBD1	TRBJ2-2	TGTGCCAGCAGCTCATGGACAGGGGGGAGTACCGGGGAGCTGTTTTTT	CASSSWTGGSTGELFF
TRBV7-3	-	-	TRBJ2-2	TGTGCCAGCAGCTTTAGGGGGACCGGGGAGCTGTTTTTT	CASSFRGTGELFF